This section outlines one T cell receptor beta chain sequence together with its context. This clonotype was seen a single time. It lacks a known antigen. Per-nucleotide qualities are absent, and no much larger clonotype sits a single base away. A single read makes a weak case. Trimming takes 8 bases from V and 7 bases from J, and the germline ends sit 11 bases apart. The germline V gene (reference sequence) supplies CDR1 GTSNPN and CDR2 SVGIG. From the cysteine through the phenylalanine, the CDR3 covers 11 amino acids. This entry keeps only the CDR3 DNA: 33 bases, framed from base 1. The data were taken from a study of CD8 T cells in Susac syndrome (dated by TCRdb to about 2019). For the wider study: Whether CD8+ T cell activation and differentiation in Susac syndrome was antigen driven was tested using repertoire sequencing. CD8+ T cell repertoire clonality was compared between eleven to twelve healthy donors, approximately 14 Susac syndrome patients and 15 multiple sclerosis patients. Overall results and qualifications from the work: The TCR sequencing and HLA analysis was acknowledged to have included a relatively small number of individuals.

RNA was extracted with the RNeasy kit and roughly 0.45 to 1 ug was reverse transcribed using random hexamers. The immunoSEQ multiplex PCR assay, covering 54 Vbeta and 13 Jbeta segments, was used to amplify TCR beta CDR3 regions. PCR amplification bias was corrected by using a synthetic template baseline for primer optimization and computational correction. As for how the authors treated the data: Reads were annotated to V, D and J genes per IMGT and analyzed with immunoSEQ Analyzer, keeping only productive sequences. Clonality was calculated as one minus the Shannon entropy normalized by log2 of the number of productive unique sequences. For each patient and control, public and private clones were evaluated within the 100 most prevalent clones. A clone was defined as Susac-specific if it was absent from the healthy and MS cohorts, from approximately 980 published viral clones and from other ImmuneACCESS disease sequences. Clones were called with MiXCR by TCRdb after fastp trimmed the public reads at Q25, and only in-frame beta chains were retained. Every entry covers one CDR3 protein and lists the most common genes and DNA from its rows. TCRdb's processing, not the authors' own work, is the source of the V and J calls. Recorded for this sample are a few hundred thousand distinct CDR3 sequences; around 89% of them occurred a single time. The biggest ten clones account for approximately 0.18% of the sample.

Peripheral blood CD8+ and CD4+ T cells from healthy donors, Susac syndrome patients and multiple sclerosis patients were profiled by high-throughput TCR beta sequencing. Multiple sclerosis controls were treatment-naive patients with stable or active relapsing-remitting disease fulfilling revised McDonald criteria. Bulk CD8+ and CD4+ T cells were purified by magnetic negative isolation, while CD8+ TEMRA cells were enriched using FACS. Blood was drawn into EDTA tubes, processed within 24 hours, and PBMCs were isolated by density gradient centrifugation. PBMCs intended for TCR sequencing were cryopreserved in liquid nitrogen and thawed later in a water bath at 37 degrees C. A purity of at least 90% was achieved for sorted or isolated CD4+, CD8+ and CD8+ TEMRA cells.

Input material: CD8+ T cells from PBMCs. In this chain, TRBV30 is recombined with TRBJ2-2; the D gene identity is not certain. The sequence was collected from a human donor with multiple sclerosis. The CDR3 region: CAANEVGELFF. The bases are TGTGCCGCCAACGAGGTCGGGGAGCTGTTTTTT.